This T cell receptor beta chain is from a study of radiotherapy plus CTLA-4 blockade in lung cancer listed by TCRdb under 2018. Background for the entire study: Among the enrolled patients, 18% had an objective response, and about 31% reached disease control.

Study-wide conclusions, independent of this receptor: Increased serum interferon-beta after radiation, together with early dynamic changes in blood T cell clones, were reported to be the strongest predictors of response. After treatment with radiotherapy and ipilimumab, TCR clones that originated in tumors expanded in peripheral blood.

The library was generated by the immunoSEQ multiplex PCR assay. Not all clones reach the TCRdb copy of this immuneACCESS table, which keeps in-frame sequences only. Checked studies attribute under half of the gap to unresolved V genes and leave the rest unexplained. The table for this sample lists tens of thousands of clones; over 70% of them were counted only once. The leading ten clones occupy 20% to 25% of the sample. In this study, focal radiation therapy paired with CTLA-4 blockade (ipilimumab) was tested in patients who had chemo-refractory metastatic non-small-cell lung cancer. Including the terminal cysteine and phenylalanine, the CDR3 comprises 13 residues. The DNA shown is the 39-base CDR3, in frame from base 1. Cut back by 2 bases and 0 bases, the V and J ends lie 5 bases apart. Reading the germline V gene gives CDR1 SGDLS and CDR2 YYNGEE. As for this clone: Its antigen is not yet known. No base-level quality is on record; no much larger clone is a single base apart.

The V gene is TRBV9 and the J gene is TRBJ1-1; there is no confident call for the D gene. This TCR derives from a human donor with non-small cell lung cancer that progressed on radiotherapy plus ipilimumab. The sequencing used peripheral blood, collected from a patient treated with radiotherapy plus ipilimumab. In nucleotides, the sequence is TGTGCCAGCAGCGTTAGGGTGAACACTGAAGCTTTCTTT. Its product reads: CASSVRVNTEAFF.